This entry describes one T cell receptor beta chain. This record belongs to a study of blood T cell repertoires in COVID-19. Across the study: Samples of COVID-19 (acute and convalescent) were obtained from the United States, Italy and Spain.

Trimming at V came to 2 bases and at J to 5 bases, leaving 3 bases not matched to a gene. CDR1 is SGHVS, CDR2 FQNEAQ, per germline. The CDR3 is 14 amino acids. In the original workflow: Estimation of nucleated cell counts relied on the amplification of reference gene primers. Profiled with immunoSEQ multiplex PCR; TCRdb holds only in-frame clones, not every one. V, J and clone size are taken as reported in that table, and D and trimming were inferred from the DNA itself. The sample contains 390,000 or so clones, roughly nine tenths of which appear only once. Followed over time, Seattle patients had been enrolled while infection was active.

J is TRBJ2-5 and V is TRBV7-8, with TRBD1 identical over 9 bases. Sequenced: peripheral blood. The clonotype was recovered from a woman in her 30s with COVID-19, enrolled during active disease. In DNA form, the CDR3 reads TGTGCCAGCAGCTTAAACAGGGGGCTGGAGACCCAGTACTTC. It is translated as CASSLNRGLETQYF.